This T cell receptor (beta chain) was sequenced for a study of blood T cell repertoires in COVID-19. The CDR3 contains 17 residues. V gave up 5 bases and J gave up 5 bases; unmatched junction bases: 9. Germline assignment: CDR1 SGHTA and CDR2 FQGNSA. Profiling relied on immunoSEQ multiplex PCR, and the TCRdb table lists in-frame clones only, not all of them. The sample has some 240,000 clones, 80% to 90% seen once; the top ten hold just over 6.5%. The participants were between about 18 and 100 years old and came from some 25 US areas. Exposed participants encountered a COVID-19 case during the 2 weeks preceding study entry.

The TCR originated in a woman aged 50 to 60 who had been exposed to COVID-19. The sequenced sample was PBMCs or T cells enriched from blood (not recorded which). The gene calls are TRBV7-2 and TRBJ2-1; 13 positions match TRBD2. The CDR3 protein is CASSLSTGLAGNNEQFF. DNA of the CDR3: TGTGCCAGCAGCCTCTCTACGGGACTAGCGGGGAACAATGAGCAGTTCTTC. The entire variable domain, with the rest obtained from reference TRBV7-2 and TRBJ2-1, is as follows: GAGVSQSPSNKVTEKGKDVELRCDPISGHTALYWYRQSLGQGLEFLIYFQGNSAPDKSGLPSDRFSAERTGGSVSTLTIQRTQQEDSAVYLCASSLSTGLAGNNEQFFGPGTRLTVL.